This T cell receptor beta chain was obtained from a study of blood T cells in healthy people across ages. Study-wide points: The CMV status of each donor remained undetermined, and this could have confounded shifts in expanded clonotypes. There was a strong correlation between TCR beta diversity and naive T cell percentage. The study found more naive CD4+ cells and higher diversity in long-lived than aged donors.

As for this clonotype: The antigen is unknown.

CDR1 SGHRS and CDR2 YFSETQ come from the germline V gene. The V end was cut by 0 bases, the J end by 5 bases, with 9 bases between. The length of the CDR3 is 14 residues. A sample-barcoded 5' primer and a J-beta primer mix were used in a second PCR of roughly 7 to 11 cycles. From each sample, at least 2.5 million paired-end reads containing CDR3 were obtained. TCRdb used MiXCR to reprocess the 5' RACE reads, holding one entry per CDR3 protein. The sample lists hundreds of thousands of distinct CDR3 sequences, 45% to 70% seen once, with 25% to 30% in the top ten. Specimen: blood. This TCR came from a man aged 40-55 years in good health. The rearrangement joins TRBV5-1 to TRBJ2-1; weak D call: TRBD2 (5 bases). The CDR3 DNA sequence: TGCGCCAGCAGCTTGGCGGGGAAAAACAATGAGCAGTTCTTC. Translating gives CASSLAGKNNEQFF.